This T cell receptor beta chain was sequenced for a study of T cell repertoires in cytomegalovirus infection. TCRdb re-analysed the reads in MiXCR, keeping a single row per CDR3 protein. The table has around 750,000 distinct CDR3 sequences, around a third seen once; the top ten hold about an eighth. This clonotype appeared a few times. What it binds is not known. The specimen was cultured CD8+ T cells from PBMCs, collected from culture after CMV antigen stimulation. This clonotype was sampled from a human donor in good health (CMV status not recorded). Some clones in this sample may be carry-over from other donors' samples.

The CDR3 loop reads CAVLRGDYGYTF. For the CDR3, the DNA is TGTGCCGTCCTTAGGGGGGACTATGGCTACACCTTC. The chain links TRBV6-1 to TRBJ1-2; the D gene is possibly TRBD1 (6 bases). CDR3 length equals 12 residues. Trimming cost V 11 bases and J 3 bases, with 13 bases left between them. The germline V gene has CDR1 MNHNS and CDR2 SASEGT.